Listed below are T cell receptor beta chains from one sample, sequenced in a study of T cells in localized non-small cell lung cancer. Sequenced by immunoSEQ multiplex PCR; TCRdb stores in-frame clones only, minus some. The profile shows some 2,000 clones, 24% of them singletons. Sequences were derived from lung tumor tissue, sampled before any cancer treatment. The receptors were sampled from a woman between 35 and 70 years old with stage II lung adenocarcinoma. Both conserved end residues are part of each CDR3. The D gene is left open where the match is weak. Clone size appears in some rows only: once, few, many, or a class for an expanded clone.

CDR3nt: TGTGCCAGCAGTTACGGGGGCAGCGGTTCCACTGAAGCTTTCTTT
CDR3aa: CASSYGGSGSTEAFF
v_gene: TRBV6-8
abundance: .
j_gene: TRBJ1-1
d_gene: .
len: 15

CDR3nt: TGTGCCAGCAGTGAAGGACGGAGTCGGGGCTACACCTTC
CDR3aa: CASSEGRSRGYTF
v_gene: TRBV9
abundance: medium-sized
j_gene: TRBJ1-2
d_gene: .
len: 13

CDR3nt: TGTGCCAGCAGTTACACGAAGGATACGCAGTATTTT
CDR3aa: CASSYTKDTQYF
v_gene: TRBV6-8
abundance: .
j_gene: TRBJ2-3
d_gene: .
len: 12

CDR3nt: TGTGCCAGCAGCTTAAATCCCGACGGGAGCACTGAAGCTTTCTTT
CDR3aa: CASSLNPDGSTEAFF
v_gene: TRBV11-3
abundance: medium-sized
j_gene: TRBJ1-1
d_gene: .
len: 15

CDR3nt: TGTGCCAGCAGTCCCCTCGCCGGTATTAACGAGCAGTTCTTC
CDR3aa: CASSPLAGINEQFF
v_gene: TRBV2
abundance: few
j_gene: TRBJ2-1
d_gene: .
len: 14

CDR3nt: TGTGCCAGCAGCTTGTTCGGACAGGACAATCAGCCCCAGCATTTT
CDR3aa: CASSLFGQDNQPQHF
v_gene: TRBV7-2
abundance: few
j_gene: TRBJ1-5
d_gene: TRBD1
len: 15

CDR3nt: TGTGCCAGCATAAGGGAACCAGGCAATCAGCCCCAGCATTTT
CDR3aa: CASIREPGNQPQHF
v_gene: TRBV6-8
abundance: large
j_gene: TRBJ1-5
d_gene: .
len: 14

CDR3nt: TGTGCCAGCAGTCCAGACAGGGGGAGAACCTACGAGCAGTACTTC
CDR3aa: CASSPDRGRTYEQYF
v_gene: TRBV27
abundance: few
j_gene: TRBJ2-7
d_gene: TRBD1
len: 15

CDR3nt: TGTGCCAGCAGCTTAGGGGCCAGCCTACAAGAGACCCAGTACTTC
CDR3aa: CASSLGASLQETQYF
v_gene: TRBV11-3
abundance: few
j_gene: TRBJ2-5
d_gene: .
len: 15

CDR3nt: TGTGCCAGTAGCCCACCCCAGCGGAGAAAGTACAATGAGCAGTTCTTC
CDR3aa: CASSPPQRRKYNEQFF
v_gene: TRBV19
abundance: .
j_gene: TRBJ2-1
d_gene: .
len: 16

CDR3nt: TGTGCCAGCAGCCTCGGGACTAGCGGGGGGGCTTCAGATACGCAGTATTTT
CDR3aa: CASSLGTSGGASDTQYF
v_gene: TRBV11-3
abundance: medium-sized
j_gene: TRBJ2-3
d_gene: TRBD2
len: 17

CDR3nt: TGTGCCAGCAGTTACGTAATCGGGACAGGGTTATACGAGCAGTACTTC
CDR3aa: CASSYVIGTGLYEQYF
v_gene: TRBV28
abundance: few
j_gene: TRBJ2-7
d_gene: TRBD1
len: 16

CDR3nt: TGTGCCAGCAGCCGATTTATCAAAACAGGGACCGGAAACACCATATATTTT
CDR3aa: CASSRFIKTGTGNTIYF
v_gene: TRBV11-3
abundance: .
j_gene: TRBJ1-3
d_gene: .
len: 17

CDR3nt: TGTGCCAGCAGCCGCGGACAGTCGGGTGGCTACACCTTC
CDR3aa: CASSRGQSGGYTF
v_gene: TRBV7-1
abundance: .
j_gene: TRBJ1-2
d_gene: .
len: 13

CDR3nt: TGTGCCAGCAGTTACCGTCCGGCCATGAACACTGAAGCTTTCTTT
CDR3aa: CASSYRPAMNTEAFF
v_gene: TRBV6-8
abundance: .
j_gene: TRBJ1-1
d_gene: .
len: 15

CDR3nt: TGTGCCAGCAGCGTCACTAGCGGGGTTAACAATGAGCAGTTCTTC
CDR3aa: CASSVTSGVNNEQFF
v_gene: TRBV9
abundance: .
j_gene: TRBJ2-1
d_gene: TRBD2
len: 15

CDR3nt: TGTGCCATCAGTGAGGACAGGGGGGCCGGGGAGCTGTTTTTT
CDR3aa: CAISEDRGAGELFF
v_gene: TRBV10-3
abundance: .
j_gene: TRBJ2-2
d_gene: TRBD1
len: 14

CDR3nt: TGTGCCAGTAGTATCCCCTGGACTAGAGATGAGCAGTTCTTC
CDR3aa: CASSIPWTRDEQFF
v_gene: TRBV19
abundance: .
j_gene: TRBJ2-1
d_gene: TRBD2
len: 14

CDR3nt: TGTGCCAGTAGTATCTCAGCGGGGGCGCCGGACTTTGAAGCTTTCTTT
CDR3aa: CASSISAGAPDFEAFF
v_gene: TRBV19
abundance: .
j_gene: TRBJ1-1
d_gene: .
len: 16